The present entry profiles one TCR beta chain with its context. The antigen remains undetermined. From germline, CDR1 is DFQATT and CDR2 SNEGSKA (reference sequence). This CDR3 comprises 13 residues. V was pared by 5 bases and J by 7 bases, with 10 bases of the junction left unmatched. This specimen comes from a study of T-cell memory formation after mild COVID-19. The 5'RACE method, run with constant-segment primers, produced TCR alpha and TCR beta cDNA libraries (carrying sample barcodes and UMIs). From the 5' RACE reads, TCRdb called clonotypes with MiXCR, one entry per CDR3 protein. This table holds 300,000 to 400,000 distinct CDR3 sequences, around 27% found once. Study-wide findings and caveats: Pre-infection memory carried some responding clones, suggesting that cross-reactive memory joined. Researchers could not confirm that second-wave clones peaking on day 37 targeted SARS-CoV-2. Clones which contracted sat mainly in CM and EM if CD4+, and in EMRA if CD8+.

The sequence was obtained from an adult woman who had mild COVID-19 (a few samples of this study predate the infection). Cell type and time point are not known. The sample consisted of PBMCs or a T cell subset sorted from them (not recorded which). This chain uses TRBV20-1 with TRBJ2-7; 8 positions agree with TRBD2. CDR3 residues: CSASQTLAGEQYF. CDR3 nucleotides: TGCAGTGCTTCCCAGACTTTAGCGGGGGAGCAGTACTTC.